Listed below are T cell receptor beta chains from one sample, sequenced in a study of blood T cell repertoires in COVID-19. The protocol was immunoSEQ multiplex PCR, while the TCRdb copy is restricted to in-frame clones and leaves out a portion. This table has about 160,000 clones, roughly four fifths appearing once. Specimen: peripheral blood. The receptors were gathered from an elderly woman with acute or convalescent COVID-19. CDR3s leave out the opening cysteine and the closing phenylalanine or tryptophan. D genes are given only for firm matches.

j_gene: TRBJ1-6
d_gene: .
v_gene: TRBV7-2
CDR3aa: ASRSEGGLDNSPLH

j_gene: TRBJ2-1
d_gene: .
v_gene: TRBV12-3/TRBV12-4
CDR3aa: ASTRNNEQF

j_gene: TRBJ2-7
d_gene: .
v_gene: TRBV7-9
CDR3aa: ASSPLAGRGAAYEQY

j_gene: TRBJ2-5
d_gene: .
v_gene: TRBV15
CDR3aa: ATSRDGGWGETQY

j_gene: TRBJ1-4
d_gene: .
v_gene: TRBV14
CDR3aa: ASSRGPNEKLF

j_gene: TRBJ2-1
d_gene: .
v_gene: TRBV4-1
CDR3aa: ASSQVRGREDGNEQF

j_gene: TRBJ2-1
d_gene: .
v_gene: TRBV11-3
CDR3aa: ASSFRVGDNEQF

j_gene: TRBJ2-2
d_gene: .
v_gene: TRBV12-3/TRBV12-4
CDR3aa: ASSAGPGELF

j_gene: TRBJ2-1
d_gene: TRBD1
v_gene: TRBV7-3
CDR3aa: ASSFGQGYNEQF

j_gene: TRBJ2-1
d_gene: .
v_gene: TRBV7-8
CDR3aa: ASSKTRVYNEQF

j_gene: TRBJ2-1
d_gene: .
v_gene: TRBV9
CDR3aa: ASSVVAEQF

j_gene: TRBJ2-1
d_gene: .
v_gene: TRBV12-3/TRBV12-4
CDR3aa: ASSFVVMEQF

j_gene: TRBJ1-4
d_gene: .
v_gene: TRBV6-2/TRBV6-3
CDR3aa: ASSDWSRVEKLF